This record looks at one T cell receptor (beta chain) sequence and its context. Antigen specificity is unknown. This specimen comes from a study of cytomegalovirus exposure and HLA in healthy donors. Study-wide findings and caveats: Judged likely to be a sequencing artifact was a cluster of highly shared sequence variants. Cytomegalovirus association was listed for about 150 TCR beta chains. Later, TCR association rates were found to vary by HLA locus, highest for DRB1 and lowest for HLA-C.

A multiplex PCR was run with 60 Vbeta primers and 13 Jbeta primers. Generated by immunoSEQ multiplex PCR, the TCRdb table keeps only in-frame clones and is missing some. This repertoire shows roughly 200,000 clones, approximately 84% found once; its top ten account for 0.58%. From germline, CDR1 is MNHNS and CDR2 SASEGT. This CDR3 region has 13 residues. J lost 5 bases, V lost 8 bases, and 7 bases had no gene match. This receptor was taken from a woman between 40 and 50 years old in good health and CMV-seronegative. The chain recombines TRBV6-1 with TRBJ1-1; 8 bases match TRBD1. Sequencing used PBMCs. CDR3 nucleotide sequence: TGTGCCAGCGCACTACAGGGGGAAACTGAAGCTTTCTTT. Translating gives CASALQGETEAFF.